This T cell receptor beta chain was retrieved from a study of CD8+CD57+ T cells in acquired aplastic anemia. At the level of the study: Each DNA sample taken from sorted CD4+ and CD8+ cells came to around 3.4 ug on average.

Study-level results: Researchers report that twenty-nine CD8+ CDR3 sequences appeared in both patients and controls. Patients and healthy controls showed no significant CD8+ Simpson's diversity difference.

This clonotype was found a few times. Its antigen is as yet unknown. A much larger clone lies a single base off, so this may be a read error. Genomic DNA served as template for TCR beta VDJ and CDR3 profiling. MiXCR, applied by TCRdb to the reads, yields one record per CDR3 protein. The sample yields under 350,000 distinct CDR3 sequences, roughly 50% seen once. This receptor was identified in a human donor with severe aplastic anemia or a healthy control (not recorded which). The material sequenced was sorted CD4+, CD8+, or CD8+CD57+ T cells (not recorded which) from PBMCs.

The CDR3 protein is CVSSLGQYGVTEAFF. The CDR3 DNA is TGTGTCAGCAGTTTAGGTCAGTATGGAGTCACTGAAGCTTTCTTT. The rearrangement uses TRBV12-3 or TRBV12-4 and TRBJ1-1; D is undetermined. The CDR3 contains 15 residues.